Listed below are T cell receptor beta chains from one sample, sequenced in a study of beta chain features in type 1 diabetes. Data came from immunoSEQ multiplex PCR; TCRdb stores just in-frame clones and leaves some out. Of fewer than 450,000 clones listed, approximately 15% were seen once; the top ten hold about 0.016%. Source material: naive CD4+ T cells from blood. The receptors come from a woman younger than 30 with type 1 diabetes. CDR3s include the opening cysteine and the closing phenylalanine or tryptophan. The order of the fields is CDR3 DNA, CDR3 protein, D gene, V gene, clone size, J gene. A D gene is named only where the DNA matches it firmly. Only some rows state a clone size, as once, few, many or a class for expanded clones.

CDR3nt: TGTGCCAGCAGTGCCCGGGGGGGGGAAGGCTATGGCTACACCTTC
CDR3aa: CASSARGGEGYGYTF
d_gene: NA
v_gene: TRBV27
abundance: NA
j_gene: TRBJ1-2

CDR3nt: TGTGCCAGCAGCCCACAGTGGGACACTGAAGCTTTCTTT
CDR3aa: CASSPQWDTEAFF
d_gene: NA
v_gene: TRBV7-9
abundance: few
j_gene: TRBJ1-1

CDR3nt: TGTGCCAGCAGTCCCCTAGGACAGGGCAAGAACACTGAAGCTTTCTTT
CDR3aa: CASSPLGQGKNTEAFF
d_gene: TRBD1
v_gene: TRBV27
abundance: few
j_gene: TRBJ1-1

CDR3nt: TGCGCCAGCAGCTTGGGATCCCGGACAGCTACAGATACGCAGTATTTT
CDR3aa: CASSLGSRTATDTQYF
d_gene: NA
v_gene: TRBV5-1
abundance: NA
j_gene: TRBJ2-3

CDR3nt: TGTGCCAGTAGTATGCGCACAGACCGACGGGAGCAGTTCTTC
CDR3aa: CASSMRTDRREQFF
d_gene: NA
v_gene: TRBV19
abundance: NA
j_gene: TRBJ2-1

CDR3nt: TGTGCCAGTAGTGCCAGGGGGCGGGATGAGCAGTTCTTC
CDR3aa: CASSARGRDEQFF
d_gene: TRBD1
v_gene: TRBV19
abundance: NA
j_gene: TRBJ2-1

CDR3nt: TGTGCCACCAGGTCATCAAGACTCACATACAATGAGCAGTTCTTC
CDR3aa: CATRSSRLTYNEQFF
d_gene: NA
v_gene: TRBV15
abundance: NA
j_gene: TRBJ2-1

CDR3nt: TGTGCCAGTAATCCCTGGGCTAGCGGGATCGATGAGCAGTTCTTC
CDR3aa: CASNPWASGIDEQFF
d_gene: TRBD2
v_gene: TRBV25-1
abundance: few
j_gene: TRBJ2-1

CDR3nt: TGTGCCAGTAGTATACGGTGGAGGGAGCAGTTCTTC
CDR3aa: CASSIRWREQFF
d_gene: NA
v_gene: TRBV19
abundance: NA
j_gene: TRBJ2-1

CDR3nt: TGTGCCACCAGCAGGGACAGGGGGAGGTCCTACAATGAGCAGTTCTTC
CDR3aa: CATSRDRGRSYNEQFF
d_gene: TRBD1
v_gene: TRBV15
abundance: NA
j_gene: TRBJ2-1

CDR3nt: TGTGCCTGGAGCAGGGCTAATCAGCCCCAGCATTTT
CDR3aa: CAWSRANQPQHF
d_gene: NA
v_gene: TRBV30
abundance: NA
j_gene: TRBJ1-5

CDR3nt: TGTGCCAGCAGCTTGGGTCAGCGTATCTCCTACAATGAGCAGTTCTTC
CDR3aa: CASSLGQRISYNEQFF
d_gene: NA
v_gene: TRBV5-4
abundance: NA
j_gene: TRBJ2-1

CDR3nt: TGTGCCAGCAGTTACGAGGCGGAGGCTGAAGCTTTCTTT
CDR3aa: CASSYEAEAEAFF
d_gene: NA
v_gene: TRBV6-6
abundance: few
j_gene: TRBJ1-1

CDR3nt: TGTGCCTGGAGTGAGGGGCACAATGAGCAGTTCTTC
CDR3aa: CAWSEGHNEQFF
d_gene: NA
v_gene: TRBV30
abundance: NA
j_gene: TRBJ2-1

CDR3nt: TGTGCCAGCAGTTTAGGGGGCTATGGCTACACCTTC
CDR3aa: CASSLGGYGYTF
d_gene: NA
v_gene: TRBV6-5
abundance: NA
j_gene: TRBJ1-2

CDR3nt: TGTGCCAGCAGTACTACCGGGGCCAACGTCCTGACTTTC
CDR3aa: CASSTTGANVLTF
d_gene: NA
v_gene: TRBV28
abundance: many
j_gene: TRBJ2-6

CDR3nt: TGTGCCAGCAGCTTCGGCGGGAGTAAAGATACGCAGTATTTT
CDR3aa: CASSFGGSKDTQYF
d_gene: TRBD2
v_gene: TRBV7-2
abundance: NA
j_gene: TRBJ2-3

CDR3nt: TGTGCCAGCAGTTGGGGCGGGAGCTCCTACAATGAGCAGTTCTTC
CDR3aa: CASSWGGSSYNEQFF
d_gene: TRBD2
v_gene: TRBV6-6
abundance: few
j_gene: TRBJ2-1

CDR3nt: TGTGCCAGCAGCTCCGGGTTCCTGGGAGCTTTCTTT
CDR3aa: CASSSGFLGAFF
d_gene: NA
v_gene: TRBV28
abundance: NA
j_gene: TRBJ1-1

CDR3nt: TGTGCCAGTAGTAGAGGGACAGGGCGCAATCAGCCCCAGCATTTT
CDR3aa: CASSRGTGRNQPQHF
d_gene: TRBD1
v_gene: TRBV19
abundance: few
j_gene: TRBJ1-5

CDR3nt: TGCGCCAGCAGCTCCCTAGCGGGAGCCTACAATGAGCAGTTCTTC
CDR3aa: CASSSLAGAYNEQFF
d_gene: TRBD2
v_gene: TRBV5-1
abundance: few
j_gene: TRBJ2-1

CDR3nt: TGTGCCAGCAGCCCCTACAGGGTGGGAGGCAATCAGCCCCAGCATTTT
CDR3aa: CASSPYRVGGNQPQHF
d_gene: NA
v_gene: TRBV5-6
abundance: NA
j_gene: TRBJ1-5

CDR3nt: TGTGCCATTCCGACTGGGTCCGTCACAGATACGCAGTATTTT
CDR3aa: CAIPTGSVTDTQYF
d_gene: NA
v_gene: TRBV7-9
abundance: NA
j_gene: TRBJ2-3

CDR3nt: TGTGCCAGCACCAAAGGGGGGAACACCGGGGAGCTGTTTTTT
CDR3aa: CASTKGGNTGELFF
d_gene: NA
v_gene: TRBV28
abundance: NA
j_gene: TRBJ2-2

CDR3nt: TGTGCCAGTAGGACTATGTCTAGCACAGATACGCAGTATTTT
CDR3aa: CASRTMSSTDTQYF
d_gene: NA
v_gene: TRBV19
abundance: few
j_gene: TRBJ2-3

CDR3nt: TGTGCCAGCAGCGTAGCTAGCGGGAGGGCCGGAGATACGCAGTATTTT
CDR3aa: CASSVASGRAGDTQYF
d_gene: TRBD2
v_gene: TRBV9
abundance: NA
j_gene: TRBJ2-3

CDR3nt: TGTGCCTGGAGTGCCTCGAGGACAAGCTCTGGGGCCAACGTCCTGACTTTC
CDR3aa: CAWSASRTSSGANVLTF
d_gene: NA
v_gene: TRBV30
abundance: NA
j_gene: TRBJ2-6

CDR3nt: TGTGCCAGCAGCCATGAAGTTCGGGGTTTGCCCTCCTCCTACGAGCAGTACTTC
CDR3aa: CASSHEVRGLPSSYEQYF
d_gene: NA
v_gene: TRBV7-2
abundance: few
j_gene: TRBJ2-7

CDR3nt: TGTGCCTGGAGGGACAGGGGGAAGGATGGCTACACCTTC
CDR3aa: CAWRDRGKDGYTF
d_gene: TRBD1
v_gene: TRBV30
abundance: few
j_gene: TRBJ1-2

CDR3nt: TGCGCCAGCAGCTTGGGGGCTAGCGTAAGCTCCTACGAGCAGTACTTC
CDR3aa: CASSLGASVSSYEQYF
d_gene: NA
v_gene: TRBV5-1
abundance: NA
j_gene: TRBJ2-7

CDR3nt: TGCGCCAGCAGCTTGGTCCCCTTGACAGGGGTTGAGCAGTTCTTC
CDR3aa: CASSLVPLTGVEQFF
d_gene: TRBD1
v_gene: TRBV5-1
abundance: NA
j_gene: TRBJ2-1

CDR3nt: TGTGCCAGTAGTATTCTCGCAGGGGGCACTGAAGCTTTCTTT
CDR3aa: CASSILAGGTEAFF
d_gene: TRBD1
v_gene: TRBV19
abundance: few
j_gene: TRBJ1-1

CDR3nt: TGTGCCAGCAGCGTAGAAAGCGGGCCATCCTCTGGGGCCAACGTCCTGACTTTC
CDR3aa: CASSVESGPSSGANVLTF
d_gene: NA
v_gene: TRBV9
abundance: NA
j_gene: TRBJ2-6

CDR3nt: TGCGCCAGCAGGATACCGGGACAGGGGGCGAATGAGCAGTTCTTC
CDR3aa: CASRIPGQGANEQFF
d_gene: TRBD1
v_gene: TRBV5-1
abundance: NA
j_gene: TRBJ2-1

CDR3nt: TGTGCCAGTAGTATATCGCCCGCACATCGCACAGATACGCAGTATTTT
CDR3aa: CASSISPAHRTDTQYF
d_gene: NA
v_gene: TRBV19
abundance: NA
j_gene: TRBJ2-3

CDR3nt: TGTGCCAGCAGTGATACAGGTATGAACACTGAAGCTTTCTTT
CDR3aa: CASSDTGMNTEAFF
d_gene: NA
v_gene: TRBV2
abundance: few
j_gene: TRBJ1-1

CDR3nt: TGTGCCAGCAGTTTCGAAGACTCCACAGATACGCAGTATTTT
CDR3aa: CASSFEDSTDTQYF
d_gene: NA
v_gene: TRBV27
abundance: NA
j_gene: TRBJ2-3

CDR3nt: TGCAGCGCCAGCGTGGGCAATCAGCCCCAGCATTTT
CDR3aa: CSASVGNQPQHF
d_gene: NA
v_gene: TRBV29-1
abundance: NA
j_gene: TRBJ1-5

CDR3nt: TGTGCCAGCAGTTCTCCGGGACAGGGGGATGAAAAACTGTTTTTT
CDR3aa: CASSSPGQGDEKLFF
d_gene: TRBD1
v_gene: TRBV28
abundance: few
j_gene: TRBJ1-4

CDR3nt: TGTGCCAGCAGCCACGGACAGGGGGGTGCCTACGAGCAGTACTTC
CDR3aa: CASSHGQGGAYEQYF
d_gene: TRBD1
v_gene: TRBV5-6
abundance: NA
j_gene: TRBJ2-7

CDR3nt: TGTGCCAGCAGTCGGGAGGAGTGGTCCAAGAACACTGAAGCTTTCTTT
CDR3aa: CASSREEWSKNTEAFF
d_gene: NA
v_gene: TRBV2
abundance: few
j_gene: TRBJ1-1

CDR3nt: TGTGCCAGCAGAAAGAAGACAGGGGACGAGCAGTACTTC
CDR3aa: CASRKKTGDEQYF
d_gene: TRBD1
v_gene: TRBV7-9
abundance: few
j_gene: TRBJ2-7

CDR3nt: TGTGCCAGCAGCTTTCTAGCGGCCACGAGCACAGATACGCAGTATTTT
CDR3aa: CASSFLAATSTDTQYF
d_gene: TRBD2
v_gene: TRBV11-2
abundance: NA
j_gene: TRBJ2-3

CDR3nt: TGTGCCAGCAGCTTTCCGGACAGGGGGCATGGGGAGCAGTACTTC
CDR3aa: CASSFPDRGHGEQYF
d_gene: TRBD1
v_gene: TRBV7-9
abundance: few
j_gene: TRBJ2-7

CDR3nt: TGTGCCAGCAGCCCCTTAGGAGGGGCGGATTACTACGAGCAGTACTTC
CDR3aa: CASSPLGGADYYEQYF
d_gene: NA
v_gene: TRBV11-2
abundance: NA
j_gene: TRBJ2-7